The clone carrying this TCR beta chain appeared a few times. Its matching antigen is unknown. This sample is drawn from a study of T cells after yellow fever vaccination. Study results and limitations: Faster peaking, at day 5 versus 15, marked a secondary response that was weaker.

TCRdb redid the calling of the 5' RACE reads with MiXCR, one entry per CDR3 protein. Among some 320,000 distinct CDR3 sequences listed, 8.7% were seen once. The CDR3 spans 11 residues. The V end was cut by 5 bases, the J end by 4 bases, with 8 bases between. The germline CDR1 and CDR2 sequences are SQVTM and ANQGSEA. This material consisted of PBMCs, taken on the day of the first yellow fever vaccination. The TCR sequence derives from a man younger than 30 who received the YFV17D yellow fever vaccine. This chain uses TRBV29-1 with TRBJ1-2, with a weak D call TRBD1 (5 bases). CDR3 sequence: CSVQGSYGYTF. CDR3 coding DNA: TGCAGCGTTCAGGGTTCCTATGGCTACACCTTC.